What follows are 21 T cell receptor beta chains derived from one specimen sequenced in a study of identifying expanded T cells in peripheral blood (dated by TCRdb to between 2018 and 2021). The library relied on the immunoSEQ multiplex PCR assay. Here the immuneACCESS table is served through TCRdb, limited to in-frame sequences with V and J called. Missing clones are a known gap in these copies; in checked studies unresolved V genes cover under half, and the rest lacks a known reason. The table for this sample lists about 100,000 clones; about nine tenths of them were counted only once. The top ten clones comprise about 3.9% of the sample. Sequencing was performed on blood. The receptors shown here come from a person aged 18-70 years in good health.

V gene TRBV6-1 combines with J gene TRBJ1-5; 7 bases line up with TRBD1. Per the germline V gene, CDR1 is MNHNS and CDR2 is SASEGT. The CDR3 contains 14 residues. The V and J ends lost 1 base and 7 bases, in that order; junction bases with no gene match: 4. Here the CDR3 DNA reads TGTGCCAGCAGTGAAGGACAGGGAAGACAGCCCCAGCATTTT. It is translated as CASSEGQGRQPQHF.

This clone has a handful of counts. This sequence joins TRBV2 and TRBJ1-2, with 9 bases matching TRBD1. CDR3 size: 13 residues. V was clipped by 8 bases and J by 5 bases; unmatched bases: 6. CDR1 is SNHLY, CDR2 FYNNEI, per germline. CDR3: CASAIGQGYGYTF. The CDR3 bases are TGTGCCAGCGCAATCGGACAGGGGTATGGCTACACCTTC.

The V call is TRBV7-9, the J call TRBJ2-7; D is unclear. The V end lost 2 bases, the J end lost 3 bases, and 5 bases lay between the germline ends. This CDR3 is 12 amino acids long. The germline V gene encodes CDR1 SEHNR and CDR2 FQNEAQ (reference sequence). This chain's CDR3 is CASSLSGYEQYF. The CDR3 nucleotides are TGTGCCAGCAGCTTATCTGGCTACGAGCAGTACTTC.

This chain uses TRBV6-5 with TRBJ2-2; tentatively, D is TRBD1 (5 bases). Trimming removed 10 bases at V and 1 base at J, with 13 bases between. CDR1 and CDR2 (germline): MNHEY, SVGAGI. The CDR3 sequence is 14 residues long. The DNA of the CDR3 is TGTGCCACCCAGGGTCCGCTGAACACCGGGGAGCTGTTTTTT. Protein sequence: CATQGPLNTGELFF.

This chain uses TRBV5-1 with TRBJ1-4; tentative D call: TRBD1 (5 bases). Per the germline V gene, CDR1 is SGHRS and CDR2 is YFSETQ. The CDR3 sequence is 15 residues long. V dropped 1 base and J dropped 6 bases, with 13 bases sitting between them. CDR3 protein: CASSLLGRGDEKLFF. CDR3 nucleotides: TGCGCCAGCAGCTTGCTCGGGCGAGGGGATGAAAAACTGTTTTTT.

The V call is TRBV5-1, the J call TRBJ2-5; D assignment may be TRBD1 or TRBD2 (6 bases each). Germline CDR1 and CDR2: SGHRS and YFSETQ. The CDR3 has 14 amino acids. Trimming removed 0 bases at V and 5 bases at J, with 11 bases between. CDR3 sequence reads: CASSLGQGRETQYF. The CDR3 bases are TGCGCCAGCAGCTTGGGCCAGGGGAGGGAGACCCAGTACTTC.

This chain links TRBV7-2 with TRBJ1-2, with 7 bases identical to TRBD1. Germline V gene lookup returns CDR1 SGHTA and CDR2 FQGNSA. This CDR3 is 13 amino acids long. V lost 6 bases, J lost 3 bases, and 4 bases stayed unmatched. The CDR3 DNA is TGTGCCAGCAGGGGCGGGACAGACTATGGCTACACCTTC. Its translation is CASRGGTDYGYTF.

The genes are TRBV5-6 and TRBJ2-1; D possibly matches TRBD1 or TRBD2 (6 bases each). The CDR3 length is 15 residues. With 3 bases removed from V and 6 bases from J, the gap between germline ends came to 16 bases. Germline V CDR1 and CDR2: SGHDT, YYEEEE. The CDR3 nucleotides read TGTGCCAGCAGCTACGCGGGACATATGTTCAATGAGCAGTTCTTC. Protein sequence: CASSYAGHMFNEQFF.

J is TRBJ1-2 and V is TRBV9; TRBD1 matches 12 bases. There are 15 residues in the CDR3. Germline V CDR1 and CDR2: SGDLS, YYNGEE. The ends lost 3 bases at V and 4 bases at J; junction bases unmatched: 4. The CDR3: CASSERDRGPYGYTF. The CDR3 DNA reads as TGTGCCAGCAGCGAGAGGGACAGGGGGCCCTATGGCTACACCTTC.

The J gene is TRBJ2-5, the V gene TRBV2; unclear D gene. The CDR3 covers 13 residues. V lost 7 bases and J 2 bases, leaving 11 bases between the germline ends. Looked up from germline, CDR1 is SNHLY and CDR2 is FYNNEI. The CDR3 sequence: CASNRLIQETQYF. The CDR3 nucleotides are TGTGCCAGCAACAGACTGATACAAGAGACCCAGTACTTC.

The chain employs TRBV7-2 and TRBJ2-1, with a tentative D call TRBD2 (5 bases). Trimming removed 2 bases at V and 7 bases at J, with 6 bases between. The CDR3 runs to 12 residues. Germline loops: CDR1 SGHTA, CDR2 FQGNSA. CDR3 nucleotide sequence: TGTGCCAGCAGCTTACGGAGGAATGAGCAGTTCTTC. Its protein product is CASSLRRNEQFF.

The chain combines TRBV11-2 with TRBJ2-5; 11 bases align to TRBD2. CDR1 is SGHAT, CDR2 FQNNGV, per germline. V shed 4 bases, J shed 5 bases, and the junction held 6 bases outside the gene matches. The CDR3 is made up of 15 amino acids. The CDR3 here is CASSSLAGGLETQYF. The CDR3, as DNA: TGTGCCAGCAGCTCCCTAGCGGGGGGCTTGGAGACCCAGTACTTC.

This chain uses TRBV27 with TRBJ2-7; the D is unclear. The CDR3 is made up of 11 amino acids. The germline V gene has CDR1 MNHEY and CDR2 SMNVEV (reference sequence). V was cut by 6 bases and J by 7 bases, with 10 bases left in between. This CDR3 is CASSSLLEQYF. In DNA form, the CDR3 reads TGTGCCAGCAGCTCCCTATTAGAGCAGTACTTC.

The V call is TRBV20-1, the J call TRBJ2-3; D remains ambiguous. The CDR3 contains 11 residues. In germline, CDR1 is DFQATT, CDR2 SNEGSKA (reference sequence). Trimming removed 8 bases at V and 1 base at J, with 7 bases between. CDR3 bases: TGCAGTCCGACCCGCACAGATACGCAGTATTTT. Its protein is CSPTRTDTQYF.

The rearrangement links TRBV5-4 to TRBJ1-2, with a tentative D call TRBD1 (5 bases). Germline values: CDR1 SGHNT, CDR2 YYREEE (reference sequence). Between the trimmed V and J ends, which lost 0 bases and 8 bases, there was a span of 5 bases. The CDR3 loop spans 11 amino acids. CDR3 in amino acids: CASSLGGGYTF. CDR3 DNA sequence: TGTGCCAGCAGCTTGGGGGGCGGCTACACCTTC.

The CDR3 nucleotides are TGTGCCAGCAGTTCCCGAGGACAGGGGTTGAACACTGAAGCTTTCTTT. Translating gives CASSSRGQGLNTEAFF. The chain couples TRBV28 to TRBJ1-1; 9 bases are a match to TRBD1. The CDR3 loop spans 16 amino acids. Trimming cost V 4 bases and J 0 bases; bases outside gene matches: 6. CDR1 and CDR2 (germline): MDHEN, SYDVKM.

The chain is built from TRBV11-1 and TRBJ2-7, with D unclear. This CDR3 is 17 amino acids long. Germline V gene data show CDR1 as SGHAT and CDR2 as FQDESV (reference sequence). V dropped 2 bases and J dropped 1 base, with 18 bases sitting between them. CDR3 loop: CASSLFVRSSGSYEQYF. CDR3 coding DNA: TGTGCCAGCAGCTTATTCGTTCGTAGCTCAGGATCCTACGAGCAGTACTTC.

This rearrangement joins TRBV5-1 to TRBJ2-3; the D is unclear. CDR1 and CDR2 from the germline V gene are SGHRS and YFSETQ. Trimming removed 0 bases from V and 1 base from J, with 6 bases in between. The CDR3 totals 14 residues. CDR3 protein: CASSLEVGTDTQYF. CDR3 bases: TGCGCCAGCAGCTTGGAAGTGGGCACAGATACGCAGTATTTT.

This clone was seen more than once but under ten times. Other DNA sequences in this specimen translate into the identical CDR3. This sequence joins TRBV5-1 and TRBJ2-7, with no clear D. The ends were cut back, 5 bases at V and 3 bases at J, with 6 bases in the middle. The CDR3 loop spans 11 amino acids. Germline lookup yields CDR1 SGHRS and CDR2 YFSETQ. This CDR3 is CASSLGYEQYF. CDR3 DNA: TGCGCCAGCAGTCTGGGCTACGAGCAGTACTTC.

This rearrangement joins TRBV30 to TRBJ2-3; 13 bases match TRBD2. The CDR3 length is 13 residues. The germline CDR1 and CDR2 sequences are GTSNPN and SVGIG (reference sequence). CDR3 region: CAKGLAGVDTQYF. CDR3 nucleotides: TGTGCTAAAGGACTAGCGGGAGTAGATACGCAGTATTTT.

The chain carries TRBV29-1 and TRBJ2-7, with unresolved D. This CDR3 is 13 amino acids long. The germline gives CDR1 SQVTM, CDR2 ANQGSEA. Trimming left V 3 bases short and J 1 base short, with 10 bases between. CDR3: CSVETPRSYEQYF. The CDR3 DNA follows: TGCAGCGTTGAGACCCCTCGATCCTACGAGCAGTACTTC.